A selection of T cell receptor beta chains follows, all from one sample in a study of blood T cell repertoires in COVID-19. TCRdb keeps only in-frame clones here, not all; method: immunoSEQ multiplex PCR. The sample contains 300,000 to 450,000 clones, 85% of which appear only once. Sequenced material: peripheral blood. The receptors here all came from a woman under 30 with acute or convalescent COVID-19. Each CDR3 is given with its conserved first and last residue. D genes are given only for firm matches. Not every row has a clone size; where given, it reads once, few, many or a size class.

TRBV11-2	TRBJ1-2	NA	TRBD1	TGTGCCAGCAGCTTAGAAAGGGGGACAGGGAGGGTTTATGGCTACACCTTC	CASSLERGTGRVYGYTF
TRBV11-2	TRBJ1-1	NA	TRBD1	TGTGCCAGCAGCTTTTACAGGGGAACTGAAGCTTTCTTT	CASSFYRGTEAFF
TRBV6-5	TRBJ2-7	NA	NA	TGTGCCAGCAGTTACCGACTAGTTACCCACGAGCAGTACTTC	CASSYRLVTHEQYF
TRBV21-1	TRBJ2-1	NA	NA	TGTGCCAGCAGCAAAGGGGAGGGCCCCTTACCCTACAATGAGCAGTTCTTC	CASSKGEGPLPYNEQFF
TRBV11-2	TRBJ2-1	NA	TRBD1	TGTGCCAGCAGCCCGACAGGGGGCACCTCCAATGAGCAGTTCTTC	CASSPTGGTSNEQFF
TRBV6-2/TRBV6-3	TRBJ2-5	NA	NA	TGTGCCAGCAGTTACAGGGCCTTCACTAGAGGAGAGACCCAGTACTTC	CASSYRAFTRGETQYF
TRBV6-6	TRBJ2-5	NA	NA	TGTGCCAGCAGCCTTTTTGGGGGGCAAGAGACCCAGTACTTC	CASSLFGGQETQYF
TRBV6-1	TRBJ2-3	once	NA	TGTGCCAGCAGTGAATGGTCAGGGAACACAGATACGCAGTATTTT	CASSEWSGNTDTQYF
TRBV27	TRBJ1-4	few	NA	TGTGCCAGCAGTTTATCATGGGGGGGTGAAAAACTGTTTTTT	CASSLSWGGEKLFF
TRBV7-6	TRBJ1-3	NA	TRBD1	TGTGCCAGCAGCTCCGTGGGAACCGGGACAGGGAGTGGAAACACCATATATTTT	CASSSVGTGTGSGNTIYF
TRBV20-1	TRBJ2-2	NA	NA	TGCAGTGCTAGTCGGGCGGGGCCGGCGAACACCGGGGAGCTGTTTTTT	CSASRAGPANTGELFF
TRBV30	TRBJ2-1	NA	TRBD2	TGTGCCTGGAGGCTAGCGGGGGGATACAATGAGCAGTTCTTC	CAWRLAGGYNEQFF
TRBV7-3	TRBJ2-2	NA	NA	TGTGCCAGCAGCTTCGAGGGTCCCTCCGGGGAGCTGTTTTTT	CASSFEGPSGELFF
TRBV7-2	TRBJ2-7	NA	NA	TGTGCCAGCAGCTTGACTAGAGATCGCTACGAGCAGTACTTC	CASSLTRDRYEQYF
TRBV6-5	TRBJ2-7	NA	NA	TGTGCCAGCAGTTACTCTCGGACTACAGACTACGAGCAGTACTTC	CASSYSRTTDYEQYF
TRBV5-1	TRBJ2-7	NA	NA	TGCGCCAGCAGCGGGGAGGATTCCTACGAGCAGTACTTC	CASSGEDSYEQYF
TRBV7-8	TRBJ1-2	NA	NA	TGTGCCAGCAGCTTAGCGAGGGACACTGGAGCTAACTATGGCTACACCTTC	CASSLARDTGANYGYTF
TRBV5-1	TRBJ2-1	NA	NA	TGCGCCAGCAGCTCTGGCTCGACATCCCTCCCCCCTGAGCAGTTCTTC	CASSSGSTSLPPEQFF
TRBV24-1	TRBJ1-5	NA	NA	TGTGCCACCAGTGACAACCACCGACAGGCCGAGGGGCATAACAATCAGCCCCAGCATTTT	CATSDNHRQAEGHNNQPQHF
TRBV29-1	TRBJ1-2	NA	NA	TGCAGCGTTGAAGTGCCACGACTTGAGGCTATTGTCGATGGCTACACCTTC	CSVEVPRLEAIVDGYTF
TRBV15	TRBJ1-2	NA	TRBD1	TGTGCCACCAGCATTCACAGGGGGATTGGTGGCTACACCTTC	CATSIHRGIGGYTF
TRBV6-2/TRBV6-3	TRBJ1-5	once	TRBD1	TGTGCCAGCAGTTACTCGAACAGGGGGCTGTCTCACCTGCAGCCCCAGCATTTT	CASSYSNRGLSHLQPQHF
TRBV30	TRBJ2-5	NA	TRBD1	TGTGCCTGGAATACCCCCGGACAGGGGAAATCAGAGACCCAGTACTTC	CAWNTPGQGKSETQYF
TRBV5-1	TRBJ1-1	NA	NA	TGCGCCAGCAGGGCTCTGGGGGCGAGGGCCACTGAAGCTTTCTTT	CASRALGARATEAFF
TRBV2	TRBJ1-4	NA	NA	TGTGCCAGCGGGGCTATAGATGGAGAAAAACTGTTTTTT	CASGAIDGEKLFF
TRBV5-4	TRBJ2-5	NA	NA	TGTGCCAGCAGCCTGGTTAGCGGAGGGGAGACCCAGTACTTC	CASSLVSGGETQYF
TRBV30	TRBJ2-1	NA	NA	TGTGCCTGGAAGGGAGGGGGCTACAATGAGCAGTTCTTC	CAWKGGGYNEQFF
TRBV2	TRBJ2-7	NA	NA	TGTGCCAGCCAGGTAGACAGGCCGACCTACGAGCAGTACTTC	CASQVDRPTYEQYF
TRBV9	TRBJ1-6	NA	NA	TGTGCCAGCAGCGTAGCTAATAGAAATTCACCCCTCCACTTT	CASSVANRNSPLHF
TRBV5-6	TRBJ2-7	NA	NA	TGTGCCAGCAGCGTACAGAGGGGGTACGAGCAGTACTTC	CASSVQRGYEQYF
TRBV5-1	TRBJ1-1	NA	NA	TGCGCCAGCAGCTTGGACAGATTGAACACTGAAGCTTTCTTT	CASSLDRLNTEAFF
TRBV6-1	TRBJ2-7	NA	NA	TGTGCCAGCAGTGAGTCAGGGGTCTACGAGCAGTACTTC	CASSESGVYEQYF
TRBV2	TRBJ2-1	NA	NA	TGTGCCAGCAGCCGAGACAGGGAGGATGAGCAGTTCTTC	CASSRDREDEQFF
TRBV11-3	TRBJ2-2	NA	TRBD1	TGTGCCAGCAGCTTAACCGACAGGGAGAACACCGGGGAGCTGTTTTTT	CASSLTDRENTGELFF
TRBV2	TRBJ1-3	NA	NA	TGTGCCAGCAGTGGGGGGGAGGAACGACTCGGAAACACCATATATTTT	CASSGGEERLGNTIYF
TRBV19	TRBJ1-1	NA	TRBD1	TGTGCCAGTAGACCGGGACAGTTAGGGACTGAAGCTTTCTTT	CASRPGQLGTEAFF
TRBV3-1/TRBV3-2	TRBJ1-1	NA	NA	TGTGCCAGCAGCCCTAATATGAACACTGAAGCTTTCTTT	CASSPNMNTEAFF
TRBV5-5	TRBJ2-5	NA	TRBD2	TGTGCCAGTATAGCGGGGGGACAAGAGACCCAGTACTTC	CASIAGGQETQYF
TRBV5-1	TRBJ2-1	NA	TRBD2	TGCGCCAGCAGCTGGCAAGCGGGAGAGGGTATGAATGAGCAGTTCTTC	CASSWQAGEGMNEQFF
TRBV19	TRBJ1-5	NA	NA	TGTGCCAGTAGTATCCTTGTCGGGGGGAATCAGCCCCAGCATTTT	CASSILVGGNQPQHF
TRBV2	TRBJ2-7	NA	TRBD1	TGTGCCAGTACCCCGGGGACAGATCTATACGAGCAGTACTTC	CASTPGTDLYEQYF
TRBV28	TRBJ2-1	NA	NA	TGTGCCAGCAGTCCCCAGGGACTTAGCCCCCCTGAGCAGTTCTTC	CASSPQGLSPPEQFF
TRBV28	TRBJ1-5	NA	TRBD1	TGTGCCAGCAGTTCCGCGACAGGGAGAGGGTCTAATCAGCCCCAGCATTTT	CASSSATGRGSNQPQHF
TRBV7-9	TRBJ2-2	once	NA	TGTGCCAGCAGCTCCCAGGGAATTGGAACCGGGGAGCTGTTTTTT	CASSSQGIGTGELFF
TRBV2	TRBJ2-7	NA	NA	TGTGCCAGCATTGGCGAGACTGGATACGAGCAGTACTTC	CASIGETGYEQYF
TRBV4-1	TRBJ2-5	NA	TRBD1	TGCGCCAGCAGCCAGCAAGGGGGCCGAAGCCCCCAAGAGACCCAGTACTTC	CASSQQGGRSPQETQYF
TRBV7-8	TRBJ1-5	NA	NA	TGTGCCAGCAGCTTAAGGCCTACCGGAGAGTATAGCAATCAGCCCCAGCATTTT	CASSLRPTGEYSNQPQHF
TRBV13	TRBJ2-3	NA	TRBD2	TGTGCCAGCAGCCGAGGGACTAGCGGGAGATACTCAGATACGCAGTATTTT	CASSRGTSGRYSDTQYF
TRBV6-5	TRBJ2-7	NA	TRBD2	TGTGCCAGCAGTTACTCGAGTCTAGCGGTCTCCTACGAGCAGTACTTC	CASSYSSLAVSYEQYF
TRBV2	TRBJ2-1	NA	NA	TGTGCCAGCAGTGTCTACGGGAGCTCCTACAATGAGCAGTTCTTC	CASSVYGSSYNEQFF
TRBV6-5	TRBJ1-1	NA	NA	TGTGCCAGCAGTTACGGAGGGGACACTGAAGCTTTCTTT	CASSYGGDTEAFF